This TCR beta chain stems from a study of T cells in Graves' hyperthyroidism and ophthalmopathy. The study, taken as a whole, reports: In blood, most of the thyroid clonotypes expanded above 0.001 were also present.

Germline CDR1 is MNHEY and CDR2 is SVGAGI. This CDR3 comprises 15 residues. V was cut by 2 bases and J by 4 bases, with 14 bases left in between. About this clonotype itself: Antigen specificity is unknown.

Patients were excluded because of uncontrolled infection, other autoimmune disease, pregnancy or lactation. What was amplified from RNA transcripts were TCR beta CDR3 regions. A first-round RT-PCR of the TCR CDR3 used the HTBI primer set. MiXCR was run by TCRdb on the multiplex PCR reads, yielding one entry per CDR3 protein. Among around 600,000 distinct CDR3 sequences listed, roughly 14% were seen once. The V and J genes are TRBV6-5 and TRBJ2-5, with D perhaps given as TRBD1 or TRBD2 (5 bases each). This receptor was identified in a woman aged 50 to 60 with Graves' ophthalmopathy. The sequenced sample was blood. The CDR3 sequence: CASSYNQGVVETQYF. CDR3 nucleotides: TGTGCCAGCAGTTACAACCAGGGAGTGGTAGAGACCCAGTACTTC.